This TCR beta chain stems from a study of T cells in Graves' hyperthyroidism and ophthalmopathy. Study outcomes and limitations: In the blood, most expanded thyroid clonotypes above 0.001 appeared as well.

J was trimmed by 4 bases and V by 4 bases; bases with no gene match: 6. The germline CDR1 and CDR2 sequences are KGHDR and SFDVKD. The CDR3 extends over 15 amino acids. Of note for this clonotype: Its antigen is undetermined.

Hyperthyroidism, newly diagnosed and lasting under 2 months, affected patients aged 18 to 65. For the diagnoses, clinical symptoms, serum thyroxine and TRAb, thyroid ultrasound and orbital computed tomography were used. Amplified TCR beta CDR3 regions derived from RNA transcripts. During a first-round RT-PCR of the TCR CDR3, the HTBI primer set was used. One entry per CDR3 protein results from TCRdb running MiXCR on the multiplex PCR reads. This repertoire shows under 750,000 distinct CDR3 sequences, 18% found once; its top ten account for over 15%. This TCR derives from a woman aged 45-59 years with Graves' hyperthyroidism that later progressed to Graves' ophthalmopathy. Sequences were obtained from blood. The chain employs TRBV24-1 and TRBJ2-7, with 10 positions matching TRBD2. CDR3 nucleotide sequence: TGTGCCACCAGTGACCTAGCGGGGGCTCGGTACGAGCAGTACTTC. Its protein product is CATSDLAGARYEQYF.